This record covers a single T cell receptor beta chain. The repertoire was sequenced with immunoSEQ multiplex PCR; TCRdb's copy has only in-frame clones and lacks some. Of fewer than 100,000 clones listed, approximately 90% are singletons. This sample is part of a study of blood T cell repertoires in COVID-19. The CDR3 is made up of 16 amino acids. Per germline, CDR1 SGDLS and CDR2 YYNGEE. The V and J ends lost 5 bases and 4 bases respectively, with 19 bases between them. Sequenced sample: peripheral blood. The chain links TRBV9 to TRBJ1-3; D gene ambiguous. The receptor comes from a human donor in a cohort sampled during active COVID-19. CDR3 protein: CASSNTGPGGGNTIYF. In nucleotides, the CDR3 is TGTGCCAGCAGTAATACCGGACCAGGAGGGGGAAACACCATATATTTT.